The 5 T cell receptor beta chains in this list originate from one sample, sequenced in a study of blood T cell repertoires in COVID-19. Profiling relied on immunoSEQ multiplex PCR, and the TCRdb table lists in-frame clones only, not all of them. The table includes 60,000 to 95,000 clones, about 90% detected once. Input material: peripheral blood. The receptor source for this set is a human donor in a cohort sampled during active COVID-19.

The table lists this clone with a count of one. The chain is built from TRBV19 and TRBJ2-1; TRBD2 aligns across 9 bases. The CDR3 is made up of 14 amino acids. CDR1 and CDR2 (germline): LNHDA, SQIVND (reference sequence). Trimming removed 3 bases from V and 5 bases from J; junction bases left unmatched: 2. The CDR3 region has the DNA TGTGCCAGTAGTATTCTAGCGGGGAACAATGAGCAGTTCTTC. This translates into CASSILAGNNEQFF.

The chain is built from TRBV6-6 and TRBJ2-7, with a weak D call TRBD1 (5 bases). Germline-derived CDR1 and CDR2 are MNHNY and SVGAGI (reference sequence). Trimming left V 2 bases short and J 4 bases short, with 9 bases between. The CDR3 has 13 amino acids. CDR3 loop: CASSYPAGYEQYF. The CDR3 coding sequence is TGTGCCAGCAGTTACCCCGCAGGGTACGAGCAGTACTTC.

The chain joins TRBV7-2 to TRBJ2-1; TRBD2 might be the D (6 bases). This CDR3 spans 16 amino acids. The V end was cut by 4 bases, the J end by 0 bases, with 13 bases between. CDR1 and CDR2 from the germline V gene are SGHTA and FQGNSA. The CDR3 coding sequence is TGTGCCAGCAGCTCACCGGGACTTAGCTCCTACAATGAGCAGTTCTTC. This sequence encodes CASSSPGLSSYNEQFF. Based on the CDR3 plus reference TRBV7-2 and TRBJ2-1, the full variable domain is GAGVSQSPSNKVTEKGKDVELRCDPISGHTALYWYRQSLGQGLEFLIYFQGNSAPDKSGLPSDRFSAERTGGSVSTLTIQRTQQEDSAVYLCASSSPGLSSYNEQFFGPGTRLTVL.

This chain joins TRBV19 and TRBJ1-1, with D possibly matching TRBD1 (6 bases). This CDR3 has 15 amino acids. Looked up from germline, CDR1 is LNHDA and CDR2 is SQIVND (reference sequence). The V and J ends lost 4 bases and 5 bases respectively, with 17 bases between them. The CDR3 nucleotides are TGTGCCAGTAGTACCCATGACAGGTCCTGGACTGAAGCTTTCTTT. Its translation is CASSTHDRSWTEAFF.

The chain links TRBV5-1 to TRBJ2-7; TRBD1 agrees at 9 bases. Looked up from germline, CDR1 is SGHRS and CDR2 is YFSETQ. J lost 9 bases, V lost 4 bases, and 17 bases had no gene match. This CDR3 contains 16 residues. CDR3 DNA: TGCGCCAGCAGCCCCGACCCCGGGACAGGGTCCAATCTGCAGTACTTC. Residues: CASSPDPGTGSNLQYF.